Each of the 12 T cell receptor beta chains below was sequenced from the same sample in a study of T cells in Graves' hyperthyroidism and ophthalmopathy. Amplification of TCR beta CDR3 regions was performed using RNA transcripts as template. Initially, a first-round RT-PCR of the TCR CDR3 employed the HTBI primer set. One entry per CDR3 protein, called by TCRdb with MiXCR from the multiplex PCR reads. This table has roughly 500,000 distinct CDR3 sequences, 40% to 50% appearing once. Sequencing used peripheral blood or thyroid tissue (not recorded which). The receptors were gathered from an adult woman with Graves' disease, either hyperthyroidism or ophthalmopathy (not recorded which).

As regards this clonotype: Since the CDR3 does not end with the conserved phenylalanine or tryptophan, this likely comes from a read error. The CDR3 reads CATSREGQGQHS. In nucleotides, the CDR3 is TGTGCCACCAGCAGAGAGGGACAGGGGCAGCATTCT. J is TRBJ1-5 and V is TRBV15; TRBD1 matches at 10 bases. Trimming took 0 bases from V and 13 from J; bases not matched to a gene: 0. From germline, CDR1 is LNHNV and CDR2 YYDKDF (reference sequence). The CDR3 runs to 12 residues.

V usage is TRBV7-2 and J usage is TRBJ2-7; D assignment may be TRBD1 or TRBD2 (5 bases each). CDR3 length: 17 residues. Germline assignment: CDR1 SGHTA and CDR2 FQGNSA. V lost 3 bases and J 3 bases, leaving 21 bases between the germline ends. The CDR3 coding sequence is TGTGCCAGCAGCTTTTTGGGTAGAGGGAGAAGGGGCTACGAGCAGTACTTC. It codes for CASSFLGRGRRGYEQYF.

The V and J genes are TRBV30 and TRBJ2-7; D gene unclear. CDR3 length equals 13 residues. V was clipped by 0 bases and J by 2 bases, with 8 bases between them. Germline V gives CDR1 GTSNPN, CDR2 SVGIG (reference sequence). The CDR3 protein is CAWSVSLAYEQYF. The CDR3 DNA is TGTGCCTGGAGTGTGAGTCTAGCCTACGAGCAGTACTTC.

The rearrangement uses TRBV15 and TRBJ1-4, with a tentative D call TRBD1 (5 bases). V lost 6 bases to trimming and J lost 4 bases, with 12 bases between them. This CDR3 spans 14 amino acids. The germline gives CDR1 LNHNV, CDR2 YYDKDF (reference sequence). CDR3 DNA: TGTGCCACCAGGGGGACTTCACATAATGAAAAACTGTTTTTT. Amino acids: CATRGTSHNEKLFF. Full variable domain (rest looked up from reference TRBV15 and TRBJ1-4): DAMVIQNPRYQVTQFGKPVTLSCSQTLNHNVMYWYQQKSSQAPKLLFHYYDKDFNNEADTPDNFQSRRPNTSFCFLDIRSPGLGDTAMYLCATRGTSHNEKLFFGSGTQLSVL.

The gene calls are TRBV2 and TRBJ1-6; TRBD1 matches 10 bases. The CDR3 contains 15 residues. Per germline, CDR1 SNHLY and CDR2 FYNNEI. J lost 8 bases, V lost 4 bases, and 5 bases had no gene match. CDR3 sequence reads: CASSATGGLDSPLHF. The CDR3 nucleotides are TGTGCCAGCAGTGCGACAGGGGGCTTGGATTCACCCCTCCACTTT. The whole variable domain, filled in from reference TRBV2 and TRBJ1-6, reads EPEVTQTPSHQVTQMGQEVILRCVPISNHLYFYWYRQILGQKVEFLVSFYNNEISEKSEIFDDQFSVERPDGSNFTLKIRSTKLEDSAMYFCASSATGGLDSPLHFGNGTRLTVT.

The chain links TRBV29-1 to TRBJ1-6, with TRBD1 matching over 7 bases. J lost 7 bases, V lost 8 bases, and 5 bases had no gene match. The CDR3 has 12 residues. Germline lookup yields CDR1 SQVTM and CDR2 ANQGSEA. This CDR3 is CSPRQGNSPLHF. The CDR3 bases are TGCAGCCCCAGACAGGGCAATTCACCCCTCCACTTT. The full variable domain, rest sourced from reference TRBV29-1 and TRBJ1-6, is SAVISQKPSRDICQRGTSLTIQCQVDSQVTMMFWYRQQPGQSLTLIATANQGSEATYESGFVIDKFPISRPNLTFSTLTVSNMSPEDSSIYLCSPRQGNSPLHFGNGTRLTVT.

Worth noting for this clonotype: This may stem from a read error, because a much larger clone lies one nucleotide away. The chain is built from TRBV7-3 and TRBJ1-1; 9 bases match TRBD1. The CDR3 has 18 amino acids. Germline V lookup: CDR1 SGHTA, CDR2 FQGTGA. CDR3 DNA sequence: TGTGCCAGCAGCCCAATGCCGGCGACAGGGGGGGGGGACACTGAAGCTCTCTTT. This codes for CASSPMPATGGGDTEALF.

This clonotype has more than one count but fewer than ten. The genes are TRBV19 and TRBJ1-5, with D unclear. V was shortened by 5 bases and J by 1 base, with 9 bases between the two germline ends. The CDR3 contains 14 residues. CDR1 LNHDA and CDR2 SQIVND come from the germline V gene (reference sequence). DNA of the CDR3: TGTGCCAGTAGTTCTTGGTCCAGCAATCAGCCCCAGCATTTT. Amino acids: CASSSWSSNQPQHF.

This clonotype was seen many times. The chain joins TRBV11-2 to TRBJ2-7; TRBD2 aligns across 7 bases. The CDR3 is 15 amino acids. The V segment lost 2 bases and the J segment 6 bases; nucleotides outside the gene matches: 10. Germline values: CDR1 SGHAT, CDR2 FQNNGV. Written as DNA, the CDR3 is TGTGCCAGCAGCTTAATGGCGGGAGAACCAATCGAGCAGTACTTC. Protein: CASSLMAGEPIEQYF.

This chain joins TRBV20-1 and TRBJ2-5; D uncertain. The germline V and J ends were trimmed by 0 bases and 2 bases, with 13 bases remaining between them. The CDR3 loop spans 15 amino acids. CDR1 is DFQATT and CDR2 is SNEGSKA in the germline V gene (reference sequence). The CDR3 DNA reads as TGCAGTGCTAGAGAGGTAGAGGTGGGGCAAGAGACCCAGTACTTC. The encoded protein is CSAREVEVGQETQYF.

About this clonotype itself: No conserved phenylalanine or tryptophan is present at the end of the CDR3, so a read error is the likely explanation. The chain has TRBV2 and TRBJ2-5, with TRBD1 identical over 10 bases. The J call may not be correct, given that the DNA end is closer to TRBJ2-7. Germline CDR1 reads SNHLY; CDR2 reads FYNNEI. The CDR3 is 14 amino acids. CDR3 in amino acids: CASSVWDRGNEQYL. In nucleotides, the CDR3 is TGTGCCAGCAGTGTCTGGGACAGGGGCAACGAGCAGTACCTC.

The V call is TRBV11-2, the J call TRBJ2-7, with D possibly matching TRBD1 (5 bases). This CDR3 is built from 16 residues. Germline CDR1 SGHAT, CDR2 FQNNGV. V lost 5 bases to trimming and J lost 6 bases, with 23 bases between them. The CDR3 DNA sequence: TGTGCCAGCAGCCACTTAGGGGCCAGGGTACCGTCCGAGCAGTACTTC. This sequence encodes CASSHLGARVPSEQYF.